The rows below give T cell receptor beta chains drawn from one sample of a study of neurological immune-mediated disorders. TCRdb analysed the 5' RACE reads with MiXCR anew, one entry per CDR3 protein. The sample holds about 38,000 distinct CDR3 sequences, around 10% seen once. The sequenced material came from PBMCs. The receptors here all came from a man aged 60-69 years with HTLV-1-associated myelopathy (HAM/TSP). The CDR3 runs from the conserved cysteine through the conserved F or W. A D gene is named only where the DNA matches it firmly.

CDR3	V	J	D
CVSRDRGTTEAFF	TRBV7-9	TRBJ1-1	TRBD1
CASSPGGTELEAFF	TRBV5-1	TRBJ1-1	-
CASSLELGTGANVLTF	TRBV5-1	TRBJ2-6	-
CASSFGSGSSYEQYF	TRBV5-1	TRBJ2-7	-
CASSLGGSASGANVLTF	TRBV5-1	TRBJ2-6	-
CASSPLGLYEQYF	TRBV19	TRBJ2-7	-
CSAISRDSYNEQFF	TRBV20-1	TRBJ2-1	-
CSAVVAGGPSSYNEQFF	TRBV20-1	TRBJ2-1	TRBD2
CASKESTEFSEAFF	TRBV10-2	TRBJ1-1	-
CSASPGTGGKAEAFF	TRBV20-1	TRBJ1-1	TRBD1
CASSTSPGLGRIQYF	TRBV3-1	TRBJ2-4	-
CASSSPGYTEAFF	TRBV12-3/TRBV12-4	TRBJ1-1	-
CASSPRETGTGELFF	TRBV5-1	TRBJ2-2	-
CSVSGTGELFF	TRBV29-1	TRBJ2-2	-
CAISDKGNEQFF	TRBV10-3	TRBJ2-1	-
CASTRGTIYEQYF	TRBV11-2	TRBJ2-7	-
CASSRLDRLSYEQYF	TRBV6-5	TRBJ2-7	TRBD1
CAISEATSGGGEQFF	TRBV10-3	TRBJ2-1	TRBD2
CSAIDPTEYSNQPQHF	TRBV20-1	TRBJ1-5	-
CASSFGRLAGYTF	TRBV3-1	TRBJ1-2	-